This TCR beta chain originates from a study of PD-1 blockade in classical Hodgkin lymphoma. General study points: Complete responders showed a baseline diversity that resembled the diversity of newly diagnosed patients. The study reported lower baseline TCR diversity in newly diagnosed patients than in healthy donors. The study found that TCR diversity rose significantly by C4D1 in CD4+ but not CD8+ cells.

Trimming removed 3 bases at V and 4 bases at J, with 12 bases between. CDR1 and CDR2 from the germline V gene are SEHNR and FQNEAQ (reference sequence). The CDR3 has 14 amino acids. Only a few counts were recorded for this clone. Antigen unknown. Time point noted: cycle 4 day 1 (C4D1), after 6 weeks of nivolumab. The patients all showed relapse after autologous stem cell transplantation, while their brentuximab vedotin exposure varied. Using immunoSEQ multiplex PCR, the repertoire was profiled, and TCRdb retains in-frame clones only, with some absent. The sample shows around 50,000 clones, around 91% of them seen only once.

The rearrangement uses TRBV7-9 and TRBJ1-2, with D unclear. The material sequenced was peripheral blood mononuclear cells (PBMCs), taken before the fourth cycle of nivolumab. The receptor's source is a human donor with classical Hodgkin lymphoma. The DNA for the CDR3 is TGTGCCAGCAGCTTGGAGATCTGGGCCTATGGCTACACCTTC. Its translation: CASSLEIWAYGYTF.